The 22 T cell receptor beta chains reported below all come from one sample, sequenced in a study of blood T cells in healthy people across ages. For the second PCR, which ran for about 7 to 11 cycles, a sample-barcoded 5' primer and a J-beta primer mix were used. TCRdb re-analysed the 5' RACE reads in MiXCR, keeping a single row per CDR3 protein. The sample carries about 730,000 distinct CDR3 sequences, roughly 45% recorded once. Sequenced: blood. These receptor sequences come from a woman in her fifties or sixties in good health.

This clonotype was counted a single time. The chain employs TRBV25-1 and TRBJ1-4; D remains unclear. The CDR3 is made up of 15 amino acids. V gave up 2 bases and J gave up 3 bases, with 10 bases separating them. Germline CDR1 is MGHDK and CDR2 is SYGVNS. CDR3 protein: CASSERPGANEKLFF. The DNA for the CDR3 is TGTGCCAGCAGTGAACGGCCCGGGGCTAATGAAAAACTGTTTTTT. Supplemented by reference TRBV25-1 and TRBJ1-4, the full variable domain reads EADIYQTPRYLVIGTGKKITLECSQTMGHDKMYWYQQDPGMELHLIHYSYGVNSTEKGDLSSESTVSRIRTEHFPLTLESARPSHTSQYLCASSERPGANEKLFFGSGTQLSVL.

Remarks on this clonotype: Germline and junction disagree at one end, which may indicate a read error. The CDR3 coding sequence is TGTGCCAGTAGTGATTTTCAAGGGACAGGGGTCCGCGAGCAGTACTTC. This gives the protein CASSDFQGTGVREQYF. The chain combines TRBV25-1 with TRBJ2-4; 10 positions match TRBD1. The J call may be in error: the DNA end matches TRBJ2-7 better. Germline V lookup: CDR1 MGHDK, CDR2 SYGVNS. This CDR3 region has 16 residues.

The V call is TRBV20-1, the J call TRBJ2-1, with 10 positions matching TRBD2. Germline CDR1 is DFQATT and CDR2 is SNEGSKA (reference sequence). Trimming at V came to 0 bases and at J to 3 bases, leaving 2 bases not matched to a gene. The CDR3 sequence is 15 residues long. As DNA, the CDR3 is TGCAGTGCTAGAGAAGGGACTAGCGTCTACAATGAGCAGTTCTTC. Translating it yields CSAREGTSVYNEQFF.

The chain links TRBV5-1 to TRBJ2-1, with TRBD2 matching 8 bases. The CDR3 spans 16 residues. The germline CDR1 and CDR2 sequences are SGHRS and YFSETQ. V was clipped by 0 bases and J by 7 bases; unmatched bases: 9. CDR3 DNA sequence: TGCGCCAGCAGCTTGGACCTAGCGGGCGGAGGGAATGAGCAGTTCTTC. This encodes CASSLDLAGGGNEQFF.

The V and J genes are TRBV20-1 and TRBJ2-5, with 9 bases aligning to TRBD1. V trimming: 0 bases; J trimming: 5 bases; junction bases outside the gene matches: 7. The germline V gene encodes CDR1 DFQATT and CDR2 SNEGSKA (reference sequence). The CDR3 has 15 residues. The CDR3 nucleotides read TGCAGTGCTAGAGATCCTAGGACAGGGGACGAGACCCAGTACTTC. It translates to CSARDPRTGDETQYF.

This clonotype was seen a handful of times. This chain connects TRBV20-1 to TRBJ1-1, with D uncertain. The CDR3 sequence is 13 residues long. V was cut by 8 bases and J by 1 base, with 14 bases left in between. The germline V gene encodes CDR1 DFQATT and CDR2 SNEGSKA (reference sequence). The DNA of the CDR3 is TGCAGTCAAACTGGCAGGACGAACACTGAAGCTTTCTTT. The encoded protein is CSQTGRTNTEAFF.

The V gene is TRBV25-1, the J gene TRBJ1-6, with 7 bases identical to TRBD1. The ends lost 8 bases at V and 9 bases at J; junction bases unmatched: 16. CDR1 and CDR2 from the germline V gene are MGHDK and SYGVNS. The CDR3 extends over 16 amino acids. CDR3 loop: CASADNRDSLFSPLHF. DNA of the CDR3: TGTGCCAGCGCTGATAACCGGGACAGCCTTTTTTCACCCCTCCACTTT.

This clonotype was seen only once. This sequence joins TRBV5-1 and TRBJ2-2; TRBD1 aligns across 9 bases. This CDR3 is built from 15 residues. With 3 bases clipped from V and 4 bases from J, the junction kept 4 bases outside the gene matches. Looked up from germline, CDR1 is SGHRS and CDR2 is YFSETQ. CDR3 amino acids: CASSSKDRGTGELFF. The CDR3 DNA reads TGCGCCAGCAGCTCGAAGGACAGGGGCACCGGGGAGCTGTTTTTT. The complete variable domain, with remaining parts taken from reference TRBV5-1 and TRBJ2-2, reads KAGVTQTPRYLIKTRGQQVTLSCSPISGHRSVSWYQQTPGQGLQFLFEYFSETQRNKGNFPGRFSGRQFSNSRSEMNVSTLELGDSALYLCASSSKDRGTGELFFGEGSRLTVL.

The chain joins TRBV20-1 to TRBJ1-1; D is unclear. The ends were cut back, 0 bases at V and 5 bases at J, with 4 bases in the middle. This CDR3 contains 11 residues. CDR1 is DFQATT and CDR2 is SNEGSKA in the germline V gene (reference sequence). The CDR3 protein is CSARDGTEAFF. The CDR3 DNA reads as TGCAGTGCTAGAGATGGGACTGAAGCTTTCTTT.

With respect to this clonotype: A much more abundant neighbour one base away suggests this may be a read error. This chain uses TRBV18 with TRBJ2-1; 9 bases align to TRBD2. CDR3 length equals 19 residues. From germline, CDR1 is KGHSH and CDR2 LQKENI. The CDR3, as DNA: TGTGCCAGCTCACCACCGGTGACTAGCGGACCCAGCTCCTACACTGAGCAGTTCTTC. It translates to CASSPPVTSGPSSYTEQFF.

This clonotype has a count of ten or more. The chain has TRBV29-1 and TRBJ2-7, with a weak D call TRBD2 (5 bases). Looked up from germline, CDR1 is SQVTM and CDR2 is ANQGSEA. V was trimmed by 1 base and J by 2 bases, leaving 9 bases between them. The CDR3 totals 13 residues. For the CDR3, the DNA is TGCAGCGTTGAAGTTGGGGAGACCTACGAGCAGTACTTC. Protein product: CSVEVGETYEQYF.

The count of this clonotype is one. V gene TRBV9 combines with J gene TRBJ2-7; tentative D call: TRBD1 (8 bases). Germline V gives CDR1 SGDLS, CDR2 YYNGEE. V was shortened by 4 bases and J by 3 bases, with 14 bases between the two germline ends. The CDR3 is 14 amino acids. The CDR3 sequence is CASSSQGGGYEQYF. The CDR3 DNA follows: TGTGCCAGCAGCTCACAGGGGGGGGGCTACGAGCAGTACTTC.

This chain uses TRBV29-1 with TRBJ1-2; a weak D match, TRBD1 (5 bases). The CDR3 contains 16 residues. Trimming cost V 6 bases and J 0 bases, with 20 bases left between them. Germline-derived CDR1 and CDR2 are SQVTM and ANQGSEA. CDR3 DNA: TGCAGCGTCGTCACGACCCGGGACTTATCTAACTATGGCTACACCTTC. It codes for CSVVTTRDLSNYGYTF.

This clonotype was detected only a few times. J is TRBJ2-7 and V is TRBV7-6; 9 nucleotides agree with TRBD2. With 5 bases clipped from V and 4 bases from J, the junction kept 9 bases outside the gene matches. CDR1 and CDR2 from the germline V gene are SGHVS and FNYEAQ. The CDR3 has 15 residues. The CDR3 loop is CASSPQLAGPYEQYF. CDR3 DNA sequence: TGTGCCAGCAGCCCCCAGCTAGCGGGACCGTACGAGCAGTACTTC.

V usage is TRBV6-5 and J usage is TRBJ2-5; 9 positions agree with TRBD2. Germline V gene sequence: CDR1 MNHEY, CDR2 SVGAGI. V was pared by 0 bases and J by 2 bases, with 7 bases of the junction left unmatched. The CDR3 covers 17 residues. The CDR3 protein is CASSYSHPGLAQETQYF. CDR3 in DNA: TGTGCCAGCAGTTACTCGCACCCGGGACTAGCTCAAGAGACCCAGTACTTC.

This clonotype has just a few counts. V usage is TRBV3-1 and J usage is TRBJ2-1; D call uncertain. CDR1 is LGHDT, CDR2 YNNKEL, per germline (reference sequence). Trimming cost V 6 bases and J 10 bases, with 19 bases left between them. This CDR3 has 14 amino acids. DNA of the CDR3: TGTGCCAGCAGTACCCCCGAATACCGATCAGAGCAGTTCTTC. Translated: CASSTPEYRSEQFF.

This clonotype has a handful of counts. The rearrangement links TRBV3-1 to TRBJ2-7, with 8 bases lining up with TRBD1. The CDR3 has 15 residues. Germline values: CDR1 LGHDT, CDR2 YNNKEL (reference sequence). V lost 2 bases and J lost 0; bases outside the gene matches: 3. CDR3 region: CASSQRGTGSYEQYF. DNA of the CDR3: TGTGCCAGCAGCCAAAGGGGGACAGGCTCCTACGAGCAGTACTTC.

Remarks on this clonotype: This clone may be a read error of a much larger clone one base away. The rearrangement uses TRBV12-3 or TRBV12-4 and TRBJ2-4; tentative D call: TRBD2 (5 bases). The J call is doubtful: the DNA matches TRBJ2-7 better. This CDR3 is built from 13 residues. The CDR3 sequence is CASSTGMSYEQYF. The CDR3 nucleotides read TGTGCCAGCAGCACCGGGATGTCCTACGAGCAGTACTTC.

The rearrangement joins TRBV27 to TRBJ1-4; 8 positions agree with TRBD1. This CDR3 contains 14 residues. CDR1 is MNHEY and CDR2 is SMNVEV in the germline V gene (reference sequence). The J segment lost 4 bases and the V segment lost 7 bases, leaving 5 bases of the junction unmatched. The CDR3 spells CASKGQGLNEKLFF. In DNA, the CDR3 is TGTGCCAGCAAAGGACAGGGACTTAATGAAAAACTGTTTTTT.

The chain joins TRBV7-9 to TRBJ1-5; D remains ambiguous. CDR1 is SEHNR, CDR2 FQNEAQ, per germline (reference sequence). The CDR3 extends over 14 amino acids. For the CDR3, the DNA is TGTGCAAGCCAAGACACCGGTCGCAATCAGCCCCAGCATTTT. Its translation is CASQDTGRNQPQHF.

The chain employs TRBV6-5 and TRBJ2-1, with 8 bases fitting TRBD1. The J call is doubtful: the DNA matches TRBJ2-7 better. This CDR3 has 13 amino acids. CDR1 is MNHEY and CDR2 is SVGAGI in the germline V gene. The CDR3 sequence: CAVGGQGGDEQYF. The CDR3 DNA is TGTGCAGTAGGTGGACAGGGTGGAGATGAGCAGTACTTC.

V is TRBV28 and J is TRBJ1-1; D may be TRBD1 (6 bases). Trimming removed 7 bases at V and 1 base at J, with 13 bases between. The CDR3 runs to 14 residues. Germline CDR1 MDHEN, CDR2 SYDVKM. The CDR3 DNA reads TGTGCCAGCAAGCCGTCGGGGGCGAACACTGAAGCTTTCTTT. This sequence encodes CASKPSGANTEAFF.